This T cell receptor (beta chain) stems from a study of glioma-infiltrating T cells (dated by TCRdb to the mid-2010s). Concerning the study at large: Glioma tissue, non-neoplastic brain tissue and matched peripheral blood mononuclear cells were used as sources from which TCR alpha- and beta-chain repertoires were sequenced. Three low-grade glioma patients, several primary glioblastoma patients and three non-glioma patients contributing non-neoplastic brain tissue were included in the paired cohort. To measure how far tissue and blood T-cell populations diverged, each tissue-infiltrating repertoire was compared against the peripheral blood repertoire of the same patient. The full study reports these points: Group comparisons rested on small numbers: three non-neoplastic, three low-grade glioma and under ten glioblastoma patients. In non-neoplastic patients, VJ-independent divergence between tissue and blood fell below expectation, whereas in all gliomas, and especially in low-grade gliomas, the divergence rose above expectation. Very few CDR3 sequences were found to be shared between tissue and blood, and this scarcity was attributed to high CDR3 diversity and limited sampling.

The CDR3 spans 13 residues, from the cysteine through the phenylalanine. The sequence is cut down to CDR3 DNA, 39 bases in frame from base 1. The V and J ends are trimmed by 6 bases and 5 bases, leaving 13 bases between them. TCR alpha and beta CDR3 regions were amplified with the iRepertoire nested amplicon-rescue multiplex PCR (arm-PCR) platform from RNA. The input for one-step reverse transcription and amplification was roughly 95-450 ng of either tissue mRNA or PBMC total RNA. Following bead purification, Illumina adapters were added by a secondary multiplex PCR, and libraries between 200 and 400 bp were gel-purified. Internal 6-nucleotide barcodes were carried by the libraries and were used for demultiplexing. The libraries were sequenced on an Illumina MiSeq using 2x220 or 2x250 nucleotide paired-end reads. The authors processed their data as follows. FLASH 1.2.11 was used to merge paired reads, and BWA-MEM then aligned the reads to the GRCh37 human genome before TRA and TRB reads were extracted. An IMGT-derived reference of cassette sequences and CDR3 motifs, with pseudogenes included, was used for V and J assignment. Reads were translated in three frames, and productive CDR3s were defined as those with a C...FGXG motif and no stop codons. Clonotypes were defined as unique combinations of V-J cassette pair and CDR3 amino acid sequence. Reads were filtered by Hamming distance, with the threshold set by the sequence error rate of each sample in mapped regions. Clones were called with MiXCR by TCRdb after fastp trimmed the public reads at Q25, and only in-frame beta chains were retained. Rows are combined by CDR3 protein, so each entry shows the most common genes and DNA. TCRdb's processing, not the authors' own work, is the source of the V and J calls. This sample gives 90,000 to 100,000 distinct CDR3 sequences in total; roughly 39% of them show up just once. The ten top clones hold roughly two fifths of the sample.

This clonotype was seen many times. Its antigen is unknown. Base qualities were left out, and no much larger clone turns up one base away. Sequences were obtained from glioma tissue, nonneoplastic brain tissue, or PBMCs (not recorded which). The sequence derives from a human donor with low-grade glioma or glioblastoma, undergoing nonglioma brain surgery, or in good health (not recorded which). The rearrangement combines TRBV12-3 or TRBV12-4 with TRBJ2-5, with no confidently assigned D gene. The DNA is TGTGCCAGCAGCCTGAATGGCTTTGAGACCCAGTACTTC. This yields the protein CASSLNGFETQYF.